This is a list of T cell receptor beta chains from one sample in a study of shared clonotypes between healthy human individuals. Here immunoSEQ multiplex PCR was the method, and the copy in TCRdb shows in-frame clones only, minus some. The data show roughly 2.1 million clones, with about 92% seen just once and under 2% held by the top ten. The sequenced sample consisted of naive CD8+ T cells from PBMCs. Every receptor here comes from a man between 18 and 35 years old in good health. Some clones in this sample may be carry-over from other donors' samples. Each CDR3 is given with its conserved first and last residue. The D gene is left open where the match is weak. Rows give clone size only sometimes, using once, few, many, or a class for an expanded clone.

d_call j_call clone_size v_call cdr3_nt cdr3_aa
TRBD2 TRBJ2-1 . TRBV5-4 TGTGCCAGCAGCTTTCGGGGTAGCGGGCCCTACAATGAGCAGTTCTTC CASSFRGSGPYNEQFF
. TRBJ1-3 . TRBV2 TGTGCCAGCAGTTACGGACTACAGGCCCTCTCTGGAAACACCATATATTTT CASSYGLQALSGNTIYF
. TRBJ2-1 . TRBV2 TGTGCCAGCCGCCCATCGGCGGGTTCCTACAATGAGCAGTTCTTC CASRPSAGSYNEQFF
. TRBJ1-5 . TRBV7-2 TGTGCCAGCAGCTTTGGGCCCGGGCTTCAGCCCCAGCATTTT CASSFGPGLQPQHF
. TRBJ2-1 . TRBV29-1 TGCAGCGTTGTTGAAGGCAATGAGCAGTTCTTC CSVVEGNEQFF
. TRBJ1-2 . TRBV29-1 TGCAGCGTCGAGGATGATGGCTATGGCTACACCTTC CSVEDDGYGYTF
TRBD2 TRBJ2-4 . TRBV7-9 TGTGCCAGCAGCCAGACCCTAGAGACTAGCGGTTCTAAAAACATTCAGTACTTC CASSQTLETSGSKNIQYF
. TRBJ2-3 . TRBV10-3 TGTGCCATCAGTGCATCAACTAGGACAGATACGCAGTATTTT CAISASTRTDTQYF
. TRBJ1-1 . TRBV10-1 TGCGCCAGCAGCTCAGTGGGGGACCCAACTGAAGCTTTCTTT CASSSVGDPTEAFF
. TRBJ1-2 . TRBV5-1 TGCGCCAGCAGCCCAAACGTAGGGACTACTAACTATGGCTACACCTTC CASSPNVGTTNYGYTF
TRBD1 TRBJ1-2 once TRBV4-1 TGCGCCAGCAGCCAGGGGACAGGTGATGGCTACACCTTC CASSQGTGDGYTF
. TRBJ1-2 . TRBV28 TGTGCCAGCAGGGGGCTGATGAATGGCTACACCTTC CASRGLMNGYTF
TRBD2 TRBJ2-1 . TRBV2 TGTGCCAGCAGTGTGGTCGGGACTAGCGGGATTATTAGCTCCTACAATGAGCAGTTCTTC CASSVVGTSGIISSYNEQFF
. TRBJ2-1 . TRBV20-1 TGCAGTGCTAGAGATAATGAGCAGTTCTTC CSARDNEQFF
. TRBJ2-1 . TRBV7-9 TGTGCCAGCCGACAGGGAGGGTACAATGAGCAGTTCTTC CASRQGGYNEQFF
. TRBJ2-5 . TRBV7-9 TGTGCCAGCAGCTATAGTGGGATGGGTTGGACCCAGTACTTC CASSYSGMGWTQYF
. TRBJ2-2 once TRBV27 TGTGCCAGCAGCCCCTTACATTCTGGGGAGCTGTTTTTT CASSPLHSGELFF
. TRBJ2-1 . TRBV7-2 TGTGCCAGCAGCTCCCGGGGCAATGAGCAGTTCTTC CASSSRGNEQFF
. TRBJ1-4 . TRBV7-9 TGTGCCAGCAGCCGAGGTGTGAGAGACGAAAAACTGTTTTTT CASSRGVRDEKLFF
TRBD1 TRBJ2-3 . TRBV27 TGTGCCAGCAGTACTATAATGGACAGGGAAGGCACAGATACGCAGTATTTT CASSTIMDREGTDTQYF
. TRBJ1-5 . TRBV9 TGTGCCAGCAGCGTTTCAGTGGGGCAGCCCCAGCATTTT CASSVSVGQPQHF
. TRBJ1-1 once TRBV27 TGTGCCAGCAGCCGGGGTCTCACTGAAGCTTTCTTT CASSRGLTEAFF
. TRBJ2-7 . TRBV7-9 TGTGCCAGCAGCTTCGATTTGGGGGGATTCTCCTACGAGCAGTACTTC CASSFDLGGFSYEQYF
. TRBJ2-7 . TRBV9 TGTGCCAGCAGCCCAGGAAGCGAGCAGTACTTC CASSPGSEQYF
. TRBJ2-1 . TRBV9 TGTGCCAGCAGCGTAGTACCTGCGTCCTACAATGAGCAGTTCTTC CASSVVPASYNEQFF
. TRBJ1-2 . TRBV28 TGTGCCAGCAGTTTGAGGGGAGGGGGATATGGCTACACCTTC CASSLRGGGYGYTF
TRBD1 TRBJ1-6 . TRBV2 TGTGCCAGCAGCGGAACAACAGGGGGTGATTCACCCCTCCACTTT CASSGTTGGDSPLHF
TRBD2 TRBJ2-1 . TRBV15 TGTGCCACCAGCAGAGTTCCCGGGGAGCGGGACCTCTACAATGAGCAGTTCTTC CATSRVPGERDLYNEQFF
. TRBJ2-7 . TRBV7-9 TGTGCCAGCAGCTCCGGGGAGAGGGAGCAGTACTTC CASSSGEREQYF
. TRBJ2-2 . TRBV9 TGTGCCAGCAGATACCCAGGCAGCGAAGGAACCGGGGAGCTGTTTTTT CASRYPGSEGTGELFF
. TRBJ2-3 . TRBV11-1 TGTGCCAGCAGCTTAGGCGACAATGCAGATACGCAGTATTTT CASSLGDNADTQYF
TRBD2 TRBJ2-3 . TRBV27 TGTGCCAGCAGTTTTGAGCCTAGCGGGGCCTTAAAGGGCACAGATACGCAGTATTTT CASSFEPSGALKGTDTQYF
. TRBJ1-1 . TRBV30 TGTGCCTGGAATTTTCTAGGGGGGAGGGGACACACTGAAGCTTTCTTT CAWNFLGGRGHTEAFF
. TRBJ2-1 . TRBV5-6 TGTGCCAGCAGTATAGCCTCGCGGGGACGGTACAATGAGCAGTTCTTC CASSIASRGRYNEQFF
. TRBJ1-2 . TRBV28 TGTGCCAGCAGTCTGTCCCGGGACAATGGCTACACCTTC CASSLSRDNGYTF
. TRBJ2-2 . TRBV14 TGTGCCAGCAGCCAAGACCGTGAACGGCCCGGGGAGCTGTTTTTT CASSQDRERPGELFF
TRBD2 TRBJ2-7 once TRBV5-1 TGCGCCAGCAGCTTGGTTCCGCGGGAGGGTTCCTACGAGCAGTACTTC CASSLVPREGSYEQYF
. TRBJ2-7 . TRBV9 TGTGCCAGCAGCGAGGGGCTAGACTACGAGCAGTACTTC CASSEGLDYEQYF
TRBD2 TRBJ2-1 once TRBV9 TGTGCCAGCAGCGTAGCTCTGACTAGCGGGAGGAATGAGCAGTTCTTC CASSVALTSGRNEQFF
TRBD1 TRBJ2-7 . TRBV4-1 TGCGCCAGCAGCCAAAACCGGGACAGAGTTGACGAGCAGTACTTC CASSQNRDRVDEQYF
TRBD2 TRBJ2-7 . TRBV14 TGTGCCAGCAGCGGGACTAGCGACTACGAGCAGTACTTC CASSGTSDYEQYF
TRBD1 TRBJ2-5 . TRBV7-9 TGTGCCAGCAGCTCCTACAGGGGGCGCGAAGAGACCCAGTACTTC CASSSYRGREETQYF
TRBD2 TRBJ2-2 . TRBV6-7 TGTGCCAGCAGTTTTGTGGGAGGGCCTGACACCGGGGAGCTGTTTTTT CASSFVGGPDTGELFF
. TRBJ2-3 . TRBV27 TGTGCCAGCAGTCCCGGGGCAGGTGGGCGGGATACGCAGTATTTT CASSPGAGGRDTQYF
. TRBJ2-7 . TRBV29-1 TGCAGCGTTGAAATCCCCTCCGGGGTCTACGAGCAGTACTTC CSVEIPSGVYEQYF
. TRBJ1-4 . TRBV18 TGTGCCAGCTCACCCGAACGCGAGGGGTCTGAAAAACTGTTTTTT CASSPEREGSEKLFF
. TRBJ1-2 . TRBV27 TGTGCCAGCAGTCCCGGGACACAGTATGGCTACACCTTC CASSPGTQYGYTF
. TRBJ1-1 . TRBV10-3 TGTGCCATCAGCCTACCCAGCACTGAAGCTTTCTTT CAISLPSTEAFF
TRBD1 TRBJ2-3 . TRBV29-1 TGCAGCGTGCAGACAGGGAGAGATACGCAGTATTTT CSVQTGRDTQYF
. TRBJ2-7 once TRBV5-8 TGTGCCAGCAGCACCCTGGTAGGCAGTTTCTACGAGCAGTACTTC CASSTLVGSFYEQYF
TRBD2 TRBJ2-1 . TRBV9 TGTGCCAGCAGCGTTTCCGGGACTAGCGGGAGGCCCTACAATGAGCAGTTCTTC CASSVSGTSGRPYNEQFF
. TRBJ2-2 . TRBV5-6 TGTGCCAGCAGCTTGTACAGGAACACCGGGGAGCTGTTTTTT CASSLYRNTGELFF
TRBD1 TRBJ1-1 . TRBV9 TGTGCCAGCAGCGTAAACCCGACAGGGAGGGTTATGAACACTGAAGCTTTCTTT CASSVNPTGRVMNTEAFF
. TRBJ1-2 once TRBV19 TGTGCCAGTAGTATAGTTTCTAGCTTCTACTATGGCTACACCTTC CASSIVSSFYYGYTF
TRBD2 TRBJ2-1 . TRBV27 TGTGCCAGCAGTTTTACCCTAGCGGGAGGTTCAGGGGAGCAGTTCTTC CASSFTLAGGSGEQFF
. TRBJ2-7 . TRBV6-1 TGTGCCAGCGCGCAGTTTTCCGTTGAGCAGTACTTC CASAQFSVEQYF
. TRBJ2-1 . TRBV28 TGTGCCAGCAGTTTAAACCCCAAGGTTGCGGAGCAGTTCTTC CASSLNPKVAEQFF
. TRBJ2-1 . TRBV9 TGTGCCAGCAATGGGGGCGGATACAATGAGCAGTTCTTC CASNGGGYNEQFF